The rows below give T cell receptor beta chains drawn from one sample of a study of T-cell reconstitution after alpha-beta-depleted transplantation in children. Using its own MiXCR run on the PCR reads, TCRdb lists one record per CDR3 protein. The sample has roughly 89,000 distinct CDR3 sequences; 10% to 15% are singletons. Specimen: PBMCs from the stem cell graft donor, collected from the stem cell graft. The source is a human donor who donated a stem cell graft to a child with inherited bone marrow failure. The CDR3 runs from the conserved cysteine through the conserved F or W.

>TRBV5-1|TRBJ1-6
CASSLVVENSPLHF
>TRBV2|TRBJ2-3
CASSKLAGGIADTQYF
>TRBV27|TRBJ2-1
CASSLRVSSYNEQFF
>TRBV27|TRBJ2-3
CASSLTYSDTQYF
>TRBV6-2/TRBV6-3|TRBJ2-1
CASSYHGSYNEQFF
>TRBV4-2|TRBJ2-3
CASSQDIGLALRTDTQYF
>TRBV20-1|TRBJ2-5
CSASGGNTETQYF
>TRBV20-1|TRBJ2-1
CSARDLSGGLREQFF
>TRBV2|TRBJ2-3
CASKGVTDTQYF
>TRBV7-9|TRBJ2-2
CASSTWTGTGELFF
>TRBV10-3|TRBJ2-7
CAISSGQGTSEQYF
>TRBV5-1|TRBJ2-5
CASSLVPVKETQYF
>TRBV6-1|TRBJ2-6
CASTPGGSGANVLTF
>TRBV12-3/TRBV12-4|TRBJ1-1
CASSLGEGGFEAFF
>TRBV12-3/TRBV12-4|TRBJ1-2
CASSFHPGGYGYTF
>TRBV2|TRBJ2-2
CASSRFSEAGELFF
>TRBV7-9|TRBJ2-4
CASSWIRTGENIQYF
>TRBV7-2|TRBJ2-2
CASSRQGGSGELFF
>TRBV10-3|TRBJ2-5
CAISDPRDRQETQYF
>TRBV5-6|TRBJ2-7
CASTVGGSYEQYF
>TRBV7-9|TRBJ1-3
CASSLARVISGNTIYF
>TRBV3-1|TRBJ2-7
CASSQDIREQYF
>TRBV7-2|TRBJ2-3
CASSPSPTGPYQYF
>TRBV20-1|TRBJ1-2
CSARGAQSDRDFYGYTF
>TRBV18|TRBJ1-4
CASSPSQSNEKLFF
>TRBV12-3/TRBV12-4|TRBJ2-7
CASRPPMSGTEAREQYF
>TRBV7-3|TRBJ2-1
CASSPLGQVGNEQFF
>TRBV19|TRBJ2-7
CAPHQGSEQYF
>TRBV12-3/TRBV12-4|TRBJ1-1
CASRGAEAFF